This T cell receptor (beta chain) originates from a study of T cell responses to AZD1222 COVID-19 vaccine. Study-level findings and limits: Regions left unmutated in variants are reportedly the target of nearly half of spike-specific TCRs. The study sampled repertoires only after the peak T cell response. Spike was spanned by vaccine-associated CD4 TCRs, which were dominant at 160-218 and 743-854.

Some clones are missing from TCRdb's copy, which holds only in-frame ones; the method was immunoSEQ multiplex PCR. The profile shows around 99,000 clones, around 87% of them singletons. To note about this clone: Its target is not known.

The sequence was obtained from an adult who received the AZD1222 COVID-19 vaccine. Sequenced here: peripheral blood, sampled 28 days after the second AZD1222 dose.

The CDR3 region has the DNA TGTGCCAGCAGTTTATTAGGGGACTATGGCTACACCTTC. Encoded protein: CASSLLGDYGYTF. The chain employs TRBV28 and TRBJ1-2; a weak D match, TRBD1 (5 bases). V shed 1 base and J shed 3 bases, with 6 bases lying between them. The germline gives CDR1 MDHEN, CDR2 SYDVKM. This CDR3 contains 13 residues.